Listed below are T cell receptor beta chains from one sample, sequenced in a study of follicular helper T cells after annual influenza vaccination. Sequencing was performed with immunoSEQ multiplex PCR; in TCRdb, only in-frame clones are kept and a portion is missing. The table includes about 10,000 clones, 80% to 90% detected once. The source was CXCR5+ CD38- circulating T follicular helper cells from blood, collected 7 days after influenza vaccination. The source is an adult who received the influenza vaccine. Both conserved end residues are part of each CDR3. D genes are given only for firm matches.

V: TRBV21-1; D: NA; CDR3: CASSKYVRRLPSNEQFF
V: TRBV2; D: TRBD1; CDR3: CASSADRVDQPQHF
V: TRBV6-5; D: TRBD2; CDR3: CASSWTSGGYNEQFF
V: TRBV25-1; D: TRBD1; CDR3: CASSYSGTEGAFF
V: TRBV5-1; D: NA; CDR3: CASSWGSSTDTQYF
V: TRBV6-6; D: TRBD1; CDR3: CASSRDRGDSPLHF
V: TRBV6-1; D: NA; CDR3: CASSEANQPQHF
V: TRBV4-1; D: NA; CDR3: CASSQGVPTRNQPQHF
V: TRBV6-1; D: NA; CDR3: CAGRPFSSMNTEAFF
V: TRBV7-3; D: NA; CDR3: CASSKDGNNYGYTF
V: TRBV18; D: NA; CDR3: CASSSDSNYGYTF
V: TRBV10-3; D: NA; CDR3: CAISEWGSYGYTF
V: TRBV11-2; D: NA; CDR3: CASSRQAFDGYTF
V: TRBV4-3; D: NA; CDR3: CASSQEIVGTMPQHF
V: TRBV15; D: TRBD1; CDR3: CATSSRTGVTDTQYF
V: TRBV12-5; D: NA; CDR3: CASGSFDGASEQYF
V: TRBV4-1; D: TRBD1; CDR3: CASSPRDRANEQYF
V: TRBV29-1; D: NA; CDR3: CSVEVGQGEVGYTF
V: TRBV7-9; D: NA; CDR3: CASSLEAGGYTF
V: TRBV5-4; D: NA; CDR3: CASSLGGASYNEQFF
V: TRBV18; D: TRBD2; CDR3: CASSPTRGEYEQYF
V: TRBV14; D: TRBD1; CDR3: CASSKGQGDIGEQYF
V: TRBV30; D: TRBD2; CDR3: CACPRAAGGGYEQFF
V: TRBV5-4; D: NA; CDR3: CASSLGGQNSPLHF
V: TRBV19; D: NA; CDR3: CASSIDLPSQETQYF
V: TRBV7-8; D: TRBD1; CDR3: CASSLDRTGDYEQYF
V: TRBV30; D: NA; CDR3: CAWIGNSGANVLTF
V: TRBV19; D: NA; CDR3: CASGRNTGELFF
V: TRBV10-3; D: NA; CDR3: CAISEGENSGNTIYF
V: TRBV6-1; D: TRBD1; CDR3: CASSGGQQTYSNQPQHF
V: TRBV29-1; D: NA; CDR3: CSVSRSLNEKLFF